This record concerns one T cell receptor beta chain sequence. The entry originates in a study of blood T cell repertoires in COVID-19. Overall study context: Samples taken during acute and convalescent COVID-19 were collected in the United States, Italy and Spain.

Sequenced by immunoSEQ multiplex PCR; TCRdb stores in-frame clones only, minus some. The data contain roughly 77,000 clones, 65% to 85% of them seen just once; the ten biggest clones take up approximately 15%. Germline-derived CDR1 and CDR2 are SGHRS and YFSETQ. Deletions cut 5 bases from V and 0 bases from J, with 10 bases between. This CDR3 has 14 amino acids. This rearrangement joins TRBV5-1 to TRBJ2-3, with TRBD1 as a possible D gene (7 bases). Sequenced input: peripheral blood. The source is a man in his fifties or sixties with COVID-19, enrolled during active disease. CDR3 sequence reads: CASRTGTSTDTQYF. The CDR3 DNA sequence: TGCGCCAGCAGGACAGGGACTAGCACAGATACGCAGTATTTT. Variable domain in full (rest from reference TRBV5-1 and TRBJ2-3): KAGVTQTPRYLIKTRGQQVTLSCSPISGHRSVSWYQQTPGQGLQFLFEYFSETQRNKGNFPGRFSGRQFSNSRSEMNVSTLELGDSALYLCASRTGTSTDTQYFGPGTRLTVL.